This T cell receptor beta chain was sequenced for a study of T cells in Graves' hyperthyroidism and ophthalmopathy (dated by TCRdb to about 2019). In the study overall: Peripheral blood was collected at initial diagnosis, before any treatment. To identify TCR V-J signatures that set the groups apart, the researchers used a discovery cohort of 100 patients, made up of fewer than 50 with Graves' ophthalmopathy and around 58 with stable Graves' hyperthyroidism. Prospective prediction of ophthalmopathy was tested in an independent validation cohort consisting of about 20 hyperthyroidism patients and 15 or so patients who later progressed to ophthalmopathy. For training and testing, the roughly 97 patients in the discovery cohort were randomly divided in a 7:3 ratio. In roughly six Graves' hyperthyroidism patients, the study also compared T-cell repertoires from thyroid tissue with T-cell repertoires from blood. After sampling, hyperthyroidism patients received methimazole starting at 30 mg daily, and ophthalmopathy patients received high-dose intravenous methylprednisolone. The paper describes TCR Vbeta CDR3 sequencing of 130 to 150 peripheral blood samples, made up of 40 to 45 ophthalmopathy patients, approximately 76 hyperthyroidism patients and some 17 progressor patients. Broader findings and caveats from the paper: In cross-validation, a model built on a 13 V-J signature told ophthalmopathy apart from stable hyperthyroidism with approximately 90% sensitivity and 81% to 82% specificity, and in testing the same model reached 80%/75%. No statistical method was used to fix the sample size in advance, and group allocation was not hidden from the investigators. Most expanded thyroid clonotypes (frequency above 0.001) were also found in blood, which suggests that blood repertoires may mirror thyroid immune responses. During validation, the model predicted progression to ophthalmopathy a median of roughly six months ahead of onset, with around 70% sensitivity and 72% to 80% specificity.

As for this clonotype: The antigen this receptor binds is unknown. Qualities for individual bases were not recorded, and no much larger clone is one base off.

The CDR3, from cysteine to phenylalanine, totals 17 residues. The only DNA kept is the CDR3, 51 bases in frame from the first base. According to the germline V gene, CDR1 reads SGHDT and CDR2 reads YYEEEE. V sheds 0 bases and J sheds 0 bases, leaving 15 bases between their ends. The TCR beta CDR3 regions were amplified from RNA transcripts. A first-round RT-PCR of the TCR CDR3 used the HTBI primer set with the Qiagen OneStep RT-PCR kit. Libraries were constructed in a second round of multiplex PCR, after which size selection and purification were performed. Libraries were sequenced paired-end with 100 bp reads on an Illumina HiSeq2000. In the authors' own workflow: SOAPnuke was used to process the raw data, throwing out any read that contained adapters or uncalled bases, had a mean Phred below 15, or lacked an exact constant-primer or identifier match. COPE v1.2.5 was used to merge high-quality paired reads, and clonotypes were defined as unique nucleotide sequences. Clonotypes were aligned to IMGT TRBV, TRBD and TRBJ reference segments using MiTCR v1.1. The analysis included only V-J combinations with a frequency above 0.0001, which together covered approximately 99% of the repertoires. A TCS score was defined as the ratio between F50 (clonal expansion) and ExV (chaos), using BLOSUM62-based TCRdist between CDR3 peptides within each V-J. Welch's t-statistics and random forest reduced around 550 V-J features to roughly 13, which were used in a naive Bayes classifier (R e1071). The raw public reads went through TCRdb reprocessing: fastp at Q25, MiXCR clone calling, in-frame beta chains kept. Every distinct CDR3 protein forms one entry, paired with its most common genes and DNA. The V and J calls come from TCRdb's annotation, not from the publication. The sample table records about 560,000 distinct CDR3 sequences; roughly a sixth of these occur just once. The top ten hold around 18% of the sample.

Stable Graves' hyperthyroidism was defined as no progression to ophthalmopathy during 18 months of follow-up. Hyperthyroidism patients were aged 18 to 65 years and newly diagnosed, with disease duration of less than 2 months. The study excluded patients with uncontrolled infections, other autoimmune diseases, pregnancy or lactation. Clinical symptoms, serum thyroxine and TRAb, thyroid ultrasound, and orbital computed tomography formed the basis for the diagnoses. Ficoll-Paque density gradient centrifugation was used to isolate PBMCs from around 9.1 ml of fresh peripheral blood. Trizol reagent was used to extract total RNA, and RNA quality was then checked on an Agilent 2100 Bioanalyzer.

The origin of this receptor is a woman between 18 and 29 years old with Graves' hyperthyroidism. The sequenced sample consisted of blood. The V and J segments used are TRBV5-6 and TRBJ1-1; no D gene can be assigned with confidence. The bases read TGTGCCAGCAGCTTGGGCTCAGGTCTATTCATGAACACTGAAGCTTTCTTT. It translates to CASSLGSGLFMNTEAFF.